The 4 T cell receptor beta chains reported below all come from one sample, sequenced in a study of regulatory T cells in long-lasting Graves disease. Time point indicated: newly diagnosed GD, antithyroid drugs for less than 3 months. Extracted PBMC RNA gave rise to the TCR library. Arm-PCR of CDR3 regions and iRepertoire HTBI primers were the basis on which TCR beta libraries were built. TCRdb ran MiXCR on the multiplex PCR reads and lists one entry per CDR3 protein. Counted here are approximately 390,000 distinct CDR3 sequences, 15% to 20% occurring once; the ten biggest clones make up around 20%. These data are also associated with another study on T cells in Graves' hyperthyroidism and ophthalmopathy.

The sequenced sample was peripheral blood mononuclear cells (PBMCs), obtained at new diagnosis, from a patient treated with antithyroid drugs. The origin of the receptors is a woman aged 18-29 years with Graves disease.

The chain is built from TRBV30 and TRBJ1-1; TRBD1 aligns across 8 bases. With V trimmed by 2 bases and J by 1 base, 6 bases remained unmatched. This CDR3 is 15 amino acids long. Germline V gives CDR1 GTSNPN, CDR2 SVGIG (reference sequence). The CDR3 bases are TGTGCCTGGAGTCCCCGGACAGGGCCGAACACTGAAGCTTTCTTT. This sequence encodes CAWSPRTGPNTEAFF.

This clonotype appeared many times. CDR3 bases: TGCAGTGCTCGCGAAGGGAATTTGGGGGAGACCCAGTACTTC. Translation: CSAREGNLGETQYF. The chain recombines TRBV20-1 with TRBJ2-5; D is ambiguous. The CDR3 is 14 amino acids. Per germline, CDR1 DFQATT and CDR2 SNEGSKA (reference sequence). V was cut by 5 bases and J by 5 bases, with 18 bases left in between.

This clonotype has at least ten counts. The chain has TRBV6-4 and TRBJ2-1, with D possibly being TRBD1 (6 bases). This CDR3 is 13 amino acids long. Per the germline V gene, CDR1 is MRHNA and CDR2 is SNTAGT. Deletions cut 2 bases from V and 4 bases from J, with 6 bases between. Here the CDR3 reads CASSDRGYNEQFF. The DNA of the CDR3 is TGTGCCAGCAGTGACAGGGGGTACAATGAGCAGTTCTTC.

This clonotype was observed a few times. The chain carries TRBV6-2 or TRBV6-3 and TRBJ2-3; TRBD2 matches at 8 bases. Per germline, CDR1 MNHEY and CDR2 SVGEGT. This CDR3 has 15 amino acids. V was pared by 5 bases and J by 2 bases, with 6 bases of the junction left unmatched. The DNA of the CDR3 is TGTGCCAGCAGTGCCCTAGCGGGCTCCACAGATACGCAGTATTTT. This encodes CASSALAGSTDTQYF.